This TCR beta chain was obtained from a study of cytomegalovirus exposure and HLA in healthy donors. It was the approximately 110-subject validation cohort, separate from the roughly 700-subject first cohort, to which the donors belonged. As for this clone: What it recognizes is unknown.

Findings of the study overall: Reportedly, cytomegalovirus status was diagnosed with high sensitivity and specificity. Among TCR beta chains, those listed as cytomegalovirus-associated numbered around 180. According to a subsequent analysis, TCR clusters from the first cohort were inclined to appear together in the 100 to 150 validation repertoires.

The germline gives CDR1 SGHTA, CDR2 FQGNSA. The V and J ends lost 7 bases and 7 bases respectively, with 19 bases between them. The CDR3 length is 14 residues. TCRdb keeps only in-frame clones here, not all; method: immunoSEQ multiplex PCR. This repertoire shows approximately 160,000 clones, approximately 84% found once; its top ten account for roughly 10%. Sample: PBMCs. This TCR came from a man between 25 and 39 years old in good health and CMV-seropositive. J is TRBJ1-2 and V is TRBV7-2; D is possibly TRBD1 (6 bases). The CDR3 is CASTQYGGPAGYTF. The CDR3 DNA is TGTGCCAGCACCCAATACGGGGGGCCTGCTGGCTACACCTTC.